The 11 T cell receptor beta chains listed next were all sequenced from one sample in a study of cytomegalovirus exposure and HLA in healthy donors. The PCR ran on 60 Vbeta and 13 Jbeta primers. Profiling relied on immunoSEQ multiplex PCR, and the TCRdb table lists in-frame clones only, not all of them. The sample yields fewer than 200,000 clones, less than 80% seen once. Material: PBMCs. Every receptor here comes from a female donor in good health and CMV-seronegative.

This clone was seen once. The J gene is TRBJ2-7, the V gene TRBV4-3, with D maybe TRBD2 (5 bases). V was pared by 0 bases and J by 3 bases, with 12 bases between. CDR1 is LGHNA, CDR2 YSLEER, per germline. There are 15 residues in the CDR3. In nucleotides, the CDR3 is TGCGCCAGCAGCCAAGATCCAGCGGACTTCTACGAGCAGTACTTC. Translated: CASSQDPADFYEQYF.

This clone was picked up a small number of times. The rearrangement joins TRBV6-5 to TRBJ1-6; D is perhaps TRBD1 (6 bases). V was shortened by 6 bases and J by 8 bases, with 14 bases between the two germline ends. Germline V gives CDR1 MNHEY, CDR2 SVGAGI. There are 14 residues in the CDR3. CDR3 loop: CASRDGQRHSPLHF. The CDR3 DNA sequence: TGTGCCAGCAGGGACGGACAGAGACATTCACCCCTCCACTTT.

This clone was recorded a few times. V gene TRBV30 combines with J gene TRBJ1-4; D ambiguous. The V gene lost 6 bases and the J gene lost 5 bases, with 16 bases spanning the gap. Germline lookup yields CDR1 GTSNPN and CDR2 SVGIG (reference sequence). CDR3 length equals 14 residues. The CDR3, as DNA: TGTGCCTGTACCCGAGGGCTCACAAATGAAAAACTGTTTTTT. Amino acids: CACTRGLTNEKLFF.

This rearrangement joins TRBV30 to TRBJ2-6; D gene ambiguous. The CDR3 is made up of 17 amino acids. Trimming cost V 2 bases and J 0 bases, with 14 bases left between them. In germline, CDR1 is GTSNPN, CDR2 SVGIG (reference sequence). The CDR3 nucleotides are TGTGCCTGGAGTCCCTCGGCCGGCGGCTCTGGGGCCAACGTCCTGACTTTC. Translating gives CAWSPSAGGSGANVLTF.

The chain combines TRBV11-3 with TRBJ2-7, with 9 positions matching TRBD1. The germline CDR1 and CDR2 sequences are SGHNT and YENEEA. The CDR3 spans 16 residues. The V gene end was trimmed by 0 bases and the J gene end by 2 bases; junction bases not matched to a gene: 5. The CDR3 sequence: CASSLEFGQGTYEQYF. The DNA for the CDR3 is TGTGCCAGCAGCTTAGAATTTGGACAGGGGACCTACGAGCAGTACTTC.

As concerns this clone: A junction boundary mismatches the germline segment, possibly from a read error. V is TRBV7-9 and J is TRBJ2-7; 9 positions match TRBD1. This CDR3 has 15 residues. Per the germline V gene, CDR1 is SEHNR and CDR2 is FQNEAQ (reference sequence). CDR3 protein: CASSPLRDRDYEQCF. In DNA, the CDR3 is TGTGCCAGCAGCCCCCTCCGGGACAGGGACTACGAGCAGTGCTTC.

The chain couples TRBV5-4 to TRBJ2-2; 9 bases are shared with TRBD1. From germline, CDR1 is SGHNT and CDR2 YYREEE (reference sequence). V was clipped by 4 bases and J by 2 bases; unmatched bases: 6. CDR3 length: 16 residues. The CDR3 DNA follows: TGTGCCAGCAGCACCTGGACAGGGGAAAACACCGGGGAGCTGTTTTTT. Encoded protein: CASSTWTGENTGELFF.

The J gene is TRBJ1-2, the V gene TRBV19; D is unclear. Trimming left V 7 bases short and J 5 bases short, with 20 bases between. The CDR3 extends over 15 amino acids. Germline loops: CDR1 LNHDA, CDR2 SQIVND (reference sequence). CDR3 in amino acids: CASTPIGSVGYGYTF. The CDR3, as DNA: TGTGCCAGTACCCCGATCGGGAGCGTTGGGTATGGCTACACCTTC.

This clone occurred many times. V and J are TRBV4-2 and TRBJ2-3, with 8 bases identical to TRBD2. Germline assignment: CDR1 LGHNA and CDR2 YNFKEQ. The V and J ends lost 0 bases and 3 bases, in that order; junction bases with no gene match: 20. The CDR3 sequence is 21 residues long. The CDR3 DNA sequence: TGTGCCAGCAGCCAAGATCCGATAGTTCATAACTCGGGAGGGCCGACAGATACGCAGTATTTT. Residues: CASSQDPIVHNSGGPTDTQYF.

The chain links TRBV7-9 to TRBJ1-1; TRBD1 might be the D (5 bases). CDR1 SEHNR and CDR2 FQNEAQ come from the germline V gene (reference sequence). Trimming pared 8 bases from V and 1 base from J, leaving 14 bases between. This CDR3 has 14 residues. The CDR3 region has the DNA TGTGCCAGCCTGACCACCCAGGGGAACACTGAAGCTTTCTTT. This gives the protein CASLTTQGNTEAFF.

The chain carries TRBV6-5 and TRBJ2-1; 10 bases are a match to TRBD1. In germline, CDR1 is MNHEY, CDR2 SVGAGI. V was clipped by 0 bases and J by 8 bases; unmatched bases: 7. CDR3 length: 16 residues. Here the CDR3 reads CASSYSRDRGFDEQFF. The CDR3 DNA reads as TGTGCCAGCAGTTACTCCCGGGACAGGGGATTCGATGAGCAGTTCTTC.